What follows are 22 T cell receptor beta chains derived from one specimen sequenced in a study of cytotoxic CD8 clonotypes in ibrutinib-treated CLL. Some clones are missing from TCRdb's copy, which holds only in-frame ones; the method was immunoSEQ multiplex PCR. The data hold under 300,000 clones, with roughly 70% observed a single time. Sequencing used PBMCs, obtained after 24 months of ibrutinib treatment. These TCRs come from a human donor with chronic lymphocytic leukemia.

The rearrangement uses TRBV6-5 and TRBJ1-5; 9 nucleotides match TRBD1. The CDR3 length is 14 residues. Germline CDR1 reads MNHEY; CDR2 reads SVGAGI. J was trimmed by 3 bases and V by 6 bases; bases with no gene match: 3. CDR3 loop: CASRRDRDNQPQHF. The CDR3 DNA follows: TGTGCCAGCAGGCGGGACAGGGACAATCAGCCCCAGCATTTT.

Points on this clone: The sample contains more than one DNA sequence encoding this CDR3. The rearrangement uses TRBV28 and TRBJ2-3; D is unclear. This CDR3 contains 12 residues. Germline V CDR1 and CDR2: MDHEN, SYDVKM. The V and J ends lost 2 bases and 3 bases respectively, with 3 bases between them. DNA for the CDR3: TGTGCCAGCAGTTTAGGGACAGATACGCAGTATTTT. This encodes CASSLGTDTQYF.

This chain connects TRBV4-2 to TRBJ2-6; D may match TRBD1 or TRBD2 (5 bases each). CDR3 length: 15 amino acids. Germline CDR1 and CDR2: LGHNA and YNFKEQ. V lost 4 bases to trimming and J lost 1 base, with 8 bases between them. The CDR3 reads CASSLEGSGANVLTF. DNA for the CDR3: TGTGCCAGCAGCCTTGAGGGGTCTGGGGCCAACGTCCTGACTTTC.

Only one count was recorded for this clone. V and J are TRBV20-1 and TRBJ2-7, with no clear D. Deletions cut 5 bases from V and 3 bases from J, with 5 bases between. In germline, CDR1 is DFQATT, CDR2 SNEGSKA (reference sequence). There are 10 residues in the CDR3. CDR3 nucleotide sequence: TGCAGTGCTCTTCGCTACGAGCAGTACTTC. Translating it yields CSALRYEQYF.

This chain connects TRBV19 to TRBJ2-7; 7 bases match TRBD2. Germline CDR1 LNHDA, CDR2 SQIVND (reference sequence). This CDR3 region has 14 residues. J gave up 2 bases and V 5 bases, and 6 bases lay outside the gene matches. CDR3: CASSPRSGTYEQYF. The CDR3, as DNA: TGTGCCAGTAGTCCGCGAAGCGGGACCTACGAGCAGTACTTC. Filled out from reference TRBV19 and TRBJ2-7, the complete variable domain reads DGGITQSPKYLFRKEGQNVTLSCEQNLNHDAMYWYRQDPGQGLRLIYYSQIVNDFQKGDIAEGYSVSREKKESFPLTVTSAQKNPTAFYLCASSPRSGTYEQYFGPGTRLTVT.

The chain recombines TRBV7-9 with TRBJ2-1, with TRBD1 identical over 8 bases. The CDR3 totals 16 residues. Looked up from germline, CDR1 is SEHNR and CDR2 is FQNEAQ (reference sequence). V lost 4 bases, J lost 6 bases, and 11 bases stayed unmatched. CDR3 loop: CASSSSGTGGFNEQFF. The CDR3 DNA follows: TGTGCCAGCAGCTCATCCGGGACAGGCGGCTTCAATGAGCAGTTCTTC.

V is TRBV6-5 and J is TRBJ2-2; D unclear. The CDR3 is made up of 16 amino acids. Germline CDR1 and CDR2: MNHEY and SVGAGI. Trimming left V 0 bases short and J 4 bases short, with 12 bases between. This CDR3 reads CASSYSGYRSTGELFF. The CDR3 coding sequence is TGTGCCAGCAGTTACTCGGGCTACCGATCCACCGGGGAGCTGTTTTTT.

CDR3 amino acids: CASSIDNTGSQPQHF. The CDR3 coding sequence is TGTGCCAGTAGTATAGATAACACAGGGTCCCAGCCCCAGCATTTT. The V gene is TRBV19, the J gene TRBJ1-5; D might be TRBD1 (6 bases). V gave up 0 bases and J gave up 7 bases, with 13 bases separating them. CDR1 is LNHDA and CDR2 is SQIVND in the germline V gene (reference sequence). This CDR3 has 15 amino acids.

The rearrangement joins TRBV9 to TRBJ2-1, with D tentatively TRBD2 (5 bases). CDR1 is SGDLS and CDR2 is YYNGEE in the germline V gene. Between the trimmed V and J ends, which lost 5 bases and 9 bases, there was a span of 6 bases. The CDR3 is 10 amino acids. CDR3 coding DNA: TGTGCCAGCAGAGGAGGTGAGCAGTTCTTC. It translates to CASRGGEQFF.

The chain uses TRBV27 and TRBJ2-1; 10 positions agree with TRBD2. The V gene's germline CDR1 is MNHEY and CDR2 SMNVEV (reference sequence). The CDR3 extends over 16 amino acids. The J segment lost 3 bases and the V segment lost 0 bases, leaving 2 bases of the junction unmatched. This CDR3 reads CASSLSRTSGYNEQFF. The CDR3 bases are TGTGCCAGCAGTTTATCGAGGACTAGCGGCTACAATGAGCAGTTCTTC.

This clone came up a few times. The rearrangement uses TRBV9 and TRBJ2-7; D gene ambiguous. V was shortened by 0 bases and J by 2 bases, with 6 bases between the two germline ends. Germline V gene data show CDR1 as SGDLS and CDR2 as YYNGEE. The CDR3 contains 13 residues. The CDR3 reads CASSVDGTYEQYF. The CDR3 region has the DNA TGTGCCAGCAGCGTAGACGGCACCTACGAGCAGTACTTC.

This chain uses TRBV9 with TRBJ2-5; D might be TRBD1 (6 bases). V lost 4 bases and J lost 5, with 15 bases in between. Germline CDR1 and CDR2: SGDLS and YYNGEE. CDR3 length: 14 residues. The CDR3 spells CASSQTGLVETQYF. The CDR3 DNA sequence: TGTGCCAGCAGCCAAACAGGGTTGGTGGAGACCCAGTACTTC.

The rearrangement joins TRBV11-2 to TRBJ2-3; 9 bases map to TRBD2. The germline V gene has CDR1 SGHAT and CDR2 FQNNGV. This CDR3 is built from 15 residues. V shed 9 bases and J 6 bases; nucleotides not matched to a gene: 13. CDR3 sequence (DNA): TGTGCCAGTCTGGATAGCGGGAGAGGGTTGGATACGCAGTATTTT. Encoded protein: CASLDSGRGLDTQYF. Together with reference TRBV11-2 and TRBJ2-3, the CDR3 gives the full variable domain: EAGVAQSPRYKIIEKRQSVAFWCNPISGHATLYWYQQILGQGPKLLIQFQNNGVVDDSQLPKDRFSAERLKGVDSTLKIQPAKLEDSAVYLCASLDSGRGLDTQYFGPGTRLTVL.

The chain combines TRBV2 with TRBJ2-6, with D unclear. V was trimmed by 7 bases and J by 0 bases, leaving 10 bases between them. The germline V gene encodes CDR1 SNHLY and CDR2 FYNNEI. The CDR3 has 15 amino acids. In DNA, the CDR3 is TGTGCCAGCACTCCACAGAACTCTGGGGCCAACGTCCTGACTTTC. This gives the protein CASTPQNSGANVLTF.

The chain employs TRBV4-1 and TRBJ2-5; 7 bases fit TRBD1. J lost 4 bases, V lost 6 bases, and 11 bases had no gene match. Germline CDR1 MGHRA, CDR2 YSYEKL. The CDR3 is made up of 15 amino acids. In DNA, the CDR3 is TGCGCCAGCAGGGGGAGAGGGGGCGCGGGAGAGACCCAGTACTTC. Protein product: CASRGRGGAGETQYF.

The chain couples TRBV18 to TRBJ2-7, with D perhaps TRBD1 (5 bases). This CDR3 region has 12 residues. Germline loops: CDR1 KGHSH, CDR2 LQKENI. Trimming removed 6 bases from V and 2 bases from J, with 8 bases in between. The CDR3 loop reads CASSGQTYEQYF. CDR3 nucleotide sequence: TGTGCCAGCTCGGGGCAGACCTACGAGCAGTACTTC. Full variable domain (outside the CDR3, taken from reference TRBV18 and TRBJ2-7): NAGVMQNPRHLVRRRGQEARLRCSPMKGHSHVYWYRQLPEEGLKFMVYLQKENIIDESGMPKERFSAEFPKEGPSILRIQQVVRGDSAAYFCASSGQTYEQYFGPGTRLTVT.

The J gene is TRBJ1-2, the V gene TRBV7-9; possibly TRBD1 for D (6 bases). V was pared by 5 bases and J by 8 bases, with 12 bases between. The CDR3 loop spans 12 amino acids. In germline, CDR1 is SEHNR, CDR2 FQNEAQ (reference sequence). The CDR3 here is CASSAGQKGYTF. The DNA of the CDR3 is TGTGCCAGCAGCGCTGGACAGAAAGGCTACACCTTC.

This clone occurred a few times. The chain uses TRBV7-6 and TRBJ1-3, with TRBD1 matching 9 bases. Germline CDR1 reads SGHVS; CDR2 reads FNYEAQ. This CDR3 contains 15 residues. V lost 3 bases, J lost 7 bases, and 7 bases stayed unmatched. In DNA form, the CDR3 reads TGTGCCAGCAGCTTTAGCCGGGACAGGGAGAACACCATATATTTT. Its translation: CASSFSRDRENTIYF.

The genes are TRBV9 and TRBJ2-3; D gene uncertain. Germline V gives CDR1 SGDLS, CDR2 YYNGEE. CDR3 length: 13 amino acids. V was cut by 0 bases and J by 6 bases, with 8 bases left in between. CDR3 sequence (DNA): TGTGCCAGCAGCGTAGATACGGCGGATACGCAGTATTTT. Translated, it gives CASSVDTADTQYF.

The CDR3 DNA sequence: TGCGCCAGCAGCCAAGATCTCCGCACTGAAGCTTTCTTT. This gives the protein CASSQDLRTEAFF. The chain is built from TRBV4-3 and TRBJ1-1; D unresolved. The V gene lost 0 bases and the J gene lost 4 bases, with 6 bases spanning the gap. There are 13 residues in the CDR3. Germline CDR1 is LGHNA and CDR2 is YSLEER.

About this clone itself: Germline and junction disagree at one end, which may indicate a read error. The chain combines TRBV7-2 with TRBJ2-7, with TRBD2 matching over 8 bases. The CDR3 spans 15 residues. Per germline, CDR1 SGHTA and CDR2 FQGNSA. CDR3 sequence: CASSQVAGFSYEQYF. CDR3 nucleotides: TGCGCCAGCAGCCAGGTAGCGGGATTCTCCTACGAGCAGTACTTC.

V usage is TRBV28 and J usage is TRBJ2-7; 7 bases map to TRBD2. This CDR3 region has 14 residues. V lost 5 bases to trimming and J lost 7 bases; unmatched junction nucleotides: 11. Germline V gene sequence: CDR1 MDHEN, CDR2 SYDVKM. DNA for the CDR3: TGTGCCAGCAGTCTTTGGGGGGGGTCGAAGGAGCAGTACTTC. Protein: CASSLWGGSKEQYF.